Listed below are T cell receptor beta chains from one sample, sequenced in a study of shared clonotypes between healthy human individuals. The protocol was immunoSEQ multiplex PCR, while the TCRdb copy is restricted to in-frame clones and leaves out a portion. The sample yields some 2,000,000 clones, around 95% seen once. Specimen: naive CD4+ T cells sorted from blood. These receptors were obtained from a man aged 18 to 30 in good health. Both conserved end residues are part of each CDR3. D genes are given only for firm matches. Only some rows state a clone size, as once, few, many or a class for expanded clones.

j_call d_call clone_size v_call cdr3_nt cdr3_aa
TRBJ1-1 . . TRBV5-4 TGTGCCAGCAGCTTGGAGAGCCAGGGTTTAGCTTTCTTT CASSLESQGLAFF
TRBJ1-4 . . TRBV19 TGTGCCAGTAGACCGCAGGGATATAATGAAAAACTGTTTTTT CASRPQGYNEKLFF
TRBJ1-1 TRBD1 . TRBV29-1 TGCAGCGGTTCACAGGGGCTTGAAGCTTTCTTT CSGSQGLEAFF
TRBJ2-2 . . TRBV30 TGTGCCAGGGGGTCCCAATTGAACACCGGGGAGCTGTTTTTT CARGSQLNTGELFF
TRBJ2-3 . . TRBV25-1 TGTGCCAGCAGTGATCTCCAGCCCGGGGGCACAGATACGCAGTATTTT CASSDLQPGGTDTQYF
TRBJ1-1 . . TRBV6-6 TGTGCCAGCAGTCGGACGGTTTTGGCTTTCTTT CASSRTVLAFF
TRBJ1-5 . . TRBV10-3 TGTGCCACCTCGGCAGACACTTATCAGCCCCAGCATTTT CATSADTYQPQHF
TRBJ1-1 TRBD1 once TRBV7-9 TGTGCCAGCAGCTCGAACCGGGACAGGGGGTTTACTGAAGCTTTCTTT CASSSNRDRGFTEAFF
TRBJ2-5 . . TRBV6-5 TGTGCCAGCAGGGGAGGGGGAGGTTCAGAGACCCAGTACTTC CASRGGGGSETQYF
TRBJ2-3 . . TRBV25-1 TGTGCCAGCAGTGAAGCCCGGGCGGACACAGATACGCAGTATTTT CASSEARADTDTQYF
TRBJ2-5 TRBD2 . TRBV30 TGTGCCTGGAGTATCGGGACTAGCGGTATTGAGACCCAGTACTTC CAWSIGTSGIETQYF
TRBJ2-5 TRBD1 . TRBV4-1 TGCGCCAGCAGCCAACCGGCCGGGACAGGGGTACAAGAGACCCAGTACTTC CASSQPAGTGVQETQYF
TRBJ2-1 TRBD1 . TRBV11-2 TGTGCCAGCAGCCTGACAGGGGGGTCCTACAATGAGCAGTTCTTC CASSLTGGSYNEQFF
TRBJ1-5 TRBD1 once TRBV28 TGTGCCAGCCTTACCGGGACAGGGGACGATCAGCCCCAGCATTTT CASLTGTGDDQPQHF
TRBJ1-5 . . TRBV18 TGTGCCAGCTCACAGAATAGCAATCAGCCCCAGCATTTT CASSQNSNQPQHF
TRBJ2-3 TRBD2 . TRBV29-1 TGCAGCCCGGGAGGGGACACCAAAATCGGGCGCACAGATACGCAGTATTTT CSPGGDTKIGRTDTQYF
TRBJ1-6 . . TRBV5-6 TGTGCCAGCATTACGGCCGGGACACTGGGTTCACCCCTCCACTTT CASITAGTLGSPLHF
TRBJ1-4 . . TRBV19 TGTGCCAGTAGGACAGCGCCGACCCCGGGGGAAAAACTGTTTTTT CASRTAPTPGEKLFF
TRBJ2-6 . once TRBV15 TGTGCCACCAGCAGAGATCTGGGTGGGGCCAACGTCCTGACTTTC CATSRDLGGANVLTF
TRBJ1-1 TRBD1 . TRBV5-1 TGCGCCAGCAGCTTGGGGACAGGGAACACTGAAGCTTTCTTT CASSLGTGNTEAFF
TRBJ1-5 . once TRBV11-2 TGTGCCAGCAGCTTTTACCAGGGGCAGCCCCAGCATTTT CASSFYQGQPQHF
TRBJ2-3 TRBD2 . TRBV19 TGTGCCAGTAGACTCGGACTAGCCACAGATACGCAGTATTTT CASRLGLATDTQYF
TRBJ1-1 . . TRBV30 TGTGCCTGGGGCCCGGGAGAGAACACTGAAGCTTTCTTT CAWGPGENTEAFF
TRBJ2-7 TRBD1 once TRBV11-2 TGTGCCAGCAGATCTTTCCGGGACAGGGCATTAGACGAGCAGTACTTC CASRSFRDRALDEQYF
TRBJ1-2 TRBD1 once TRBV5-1 TGCGCCAGCAGCTTCTCCGGGACAGGGGGAATGAGCTATGGCTACACCTTC CASSFSGTGGMSYGYTF
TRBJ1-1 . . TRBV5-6 TGTGCCAGCAGCTTGGGATCGGGACATTTGAACACTGAAGCTTTCTTT CASSLGSGHLNTEAFF
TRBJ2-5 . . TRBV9 TGTGCCAGCAGCGTAGCAGGACACCAAGAGACCCAGTACTTC CASSVAGHQETQYF
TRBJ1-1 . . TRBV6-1 TGTGCCAGCAGTGTCCGGGACACCATGAACACTGAAGCTTTCTTT CASSVRDTMNTEAFF
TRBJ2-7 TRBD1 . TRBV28 TGTGCCAGCAGCTTACCCGGGACAGGGCGAGACGAGCAGTACTTC CASSLPGTGRDEQYF
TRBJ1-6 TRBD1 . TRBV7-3 TGTGCCAGCAGCCGACAGGGGCTTGGTTCACCCCTCCACTTT CASSRQGLGSPLHF
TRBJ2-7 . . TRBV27 TGTGCCAGCAGTCCGCGGTCCCTCTCCTACGAGCAGTACTTC CASSPRSLSYEQYF
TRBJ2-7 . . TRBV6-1 TGTGCCAGCAGTGAAGTACCGGGGGGCCCCTACGAGCAGTACTTC CASSEVPGGPYEQYF